Reported below is one T cell receptor beta chain. Its antigen remains undetermined. Base qualities are not provided; no much larger clone lies one nucleotide away. The library came from the immunoSEQ multiplex PCR assay. TCRdb took this table from immuneACCESS and kept in-frame rearrangements with V and J called. Such tables lack part of the clones; where checked against another copy, unresolved V genes explain under half of the gap, and the rest is unexplained. The sample profile shows about 100,000 clones; roughly 87% of them were found once. Roughly 18% of the sample comes from the top ten. The sample originates from a study of control samples from healthy donors and cancer patients (dated by TCRdb to about 2020). Reading the germline V gene gives CDR1 SGHTA and CDR2 FQGTGA. Counted from cysteine to phenylalanine, this CDR3 has 16 amino acids. Just CDR3 DNA is preserved here, 48 bases in frame from base 1. The V end gives up 2 bases and the J end 1 base, leaving 6 bases in the junction not matched to a gene.

The sequencing sample was made of blood. Here the chain combines TRBV7-3 and TRBJ2-3; TRBD2 matches 7 bases in the middle. The receptor was derived from a woman aged 45-59 years in good health. The DNA is TGTGCCAGCAGCTTATTTGAGGCGGGGGGCACAGATACGCAGTATTTT. This encodes CASSLFEAGGTDTQYF.